The entry below describes one T cell receptor (beta chain). The sample comes from a study of blood T cell repertoires in COVID-19. The germline V gene has CDR1 SGHTA and CDR2 FQGNSA. The CDR3 runs 16 residues. Deletions cut 2 bases from V and 2 bases from J, with 15 bases between. Some clones are missing from TCRdb's copy, which holds only in-frame ones; the method was immunoSEQ multiplex PCR. The table shows more than 15,000 clones, with around 90% occurring only once. The receptor was isolated from a man over 45 with active COVID-19. Sequenced: peripheral blood. V and J are TRBV7-2 and TRBJ2-5, with a tentative D call TRBD2 (7 bases). The CDR3 reads CASSLSGRGGQETQYF. In nucleotides, the CDR3 is TGTGCCAGCAGCTTATCGGGGAGGGGGGGTCAAGAGACCCAGTACTTC.